A single sample is the source of the 10 T cell receptor beta chains below, sequenced in a study of control samples from healthy donors and cancer patients. Repertoires were generated with immunoSEQ multiplex PCR, while TCRdb's copy carries only in-frame clones and drops some. In the table there are 150,000 to 200,000 clones, 80% to 90% of which are singletons. The sample comprised blood. Receptors were obtained from a man aged 18 to 35 in good health.

This chain joins TRBV6-5 and TRBJ2-3, with D possibly matching TRBD1 (6 bases). Germline V gene lookup returns CDR1 MNHEY and CDR2 SVGAGI. Trimming left V 6 bases short and J 11 bases short, with 9 bases between. This CDR3 has 10 amino acids. CDR3 amino acids: CASSRGGQYF. The DNA for the CDR3 is TGTGCCAGCAGCCGAGGGGGGCAGTATTTT.

Only one count was recorded for this clone. V gene TRBV7-2 combines with J gene TRBJ2-2, with TRBD1 identical over 10 bases. The length of the CDR3 is 18 residues. The J segment lost 5 bases and the V segment lost 1 base, leaving 10 bases of the junction unmatched. Germline V gene sequence: CDR1 SGHTA, CDR2 FQGNSA. CDR3 residues: CASSLDGGQGHRTGELFF. CDR3 DNA: TGTGCCAGCAGCTTAGACGGGGGACAGGGGCATAGGACCGGGGAGCTGTTTTTT.

V is TRBV7-8 and J is TRBJ2-7, with D possibly called TRBD1 or TRBD2 (5 bases each). The CDR3 sequence is 13 residues long. Germline values: CDR1 SGHVS, CDR2 FQNEAQ. V was trimmed by 5 bases and J by 1 base, leaving 9 bases between them. CDR3 amino acids: CASSGTVSYEQYF. CDR3 nucleotide sequence: TGTGCCAGCAGCGGGACGGTGTCCTACGAGCAGTACTTC.

The chain links TRBV7-9 to TRBJ2-1, with 7 bases matching TRBD1. V dropped 5 bases and J dropped 4; count of bases not matched to a gene: 2. This CDR3 has 13 amino acids. Germline V gene data show CDR1 as SEHNR and CDR2 as FQNEAQ (reference sequence). The DNA for the CDR3 is TGTGCCAGCAGCCGGGACAGTTACAATGAGCAGTTCTTC. As protein: CASSRDSYNEQFF.

V gene TRBV6-5 combines with J gene TRBJ2-7, with 7 bases that match TRBD1. Germline V gene data show CDR1 as MNHEY and CDR2 as SVGAGI. The J segment lost 0 bases and the V segment lost 7 bases, leaving 6 bases of the junction unmatched. This CDR3 has 14 residues. CDR3 protein: CASKGAGRSYEQYF. The CDR3 nucleotides are TGTGCCAGCAAGGGGGCAGGGCGCTCCTACGAGCAGTACTTC.

This sequence joins TRBV6-2 or TRBV6-3 and TRBJ1-1, with 8 positions matching TRBD1. Per germline, CDR1 MNHEY and CDR2 SVGEGT. This CDR3 spans 14 amino acids. With 6 bases clipped from V and 4 bases from J, the junction kept 7 bases outside the gene matches. The chain's CDR3 is CASSPQGAATEAFF. CDR3 coding DNA: TGTGCCAGCAGCCCCCAGGGGGCCGCCACTGAAGCTTTCTTT.

This chain uses TRBV19 with TRBJ2-1; TRBD2 is a possible D gene (7 bases). The CDR3 has 15 amino acids. The V end was cut by 5 bases, the J end by 4 bases, with 15 bases between. The germline CDR1 and CDR2 sequences are LNHDA and SQIVND (reference sequence). The DNA for the CDR3 is TGTGCCAGTAGTGCCAGGGGAGGGGGTTACAATGAGCAGTTCTTC. Translated, it gives CASSARGGGYNEQFF. Variable domain in full (rest from reference TRBV19 and TRBJ2-1): DGGITQSPKYLFRKEGQNVTLSCEQNLNHDAMYWYRQDPGQGLRLIYYSQIVNDFQKGDIAEGYSVSREKKESFPLTVTSAQKNPTAFYLCASSARGGGYNEQFFGPGTRLTVL.

The chain employs TRBV7-9 and TRBJ2-3, with 13 bases lining up with TRBD2. Germline V gene data show CDR1 as SEHNR and CDR2 as FQNEAQ (reference sequence). This CDR3 is 17 amino acids long. The trim removed 5 bases at V and 5 bases at J, leaving 10 bases unmatched. The CDR3 loop is CASSPHGTSGIGDTQYF. The DNA for the CDR3 is TGTGCCAGCAGCCCACATGGGACTAGCGGGATCGGAGATACGCAGTATTTT.

The chain links TRBV7-2 to TRBJ2-3; the D is unclear. The ends were cut back, 2 bases at V and 6 bases at J, with 9 bases in the middle. Germline V gene data show CDR1 as SGHTA and CDR2 as FQGNSA. The CDR3 spans 13 residues. DNA of the CDR3: TGTGCCAGCAGCTTATCGGACGCGGATACGCAGTATTTT. Translated: CASSLSDADTQYF.

The J gene is TRBJ1-5, the V gene TRBV19, with D perhaps matching TRBD1 (5 bases). CDR1 and CDR2 from the germline V gene are LNHDA and SQIVND (reference sequence). CDR3 length: 15 amino acids. Trimming stripped 6 bases from V and 4 bases from J, with 16 bases between. The CDR3 sequence: CASRPGGEGNQPQHF. CDR3 DNA: TGTGCCAGTAGACCCGGGGGGGAAGGTAATCAGCCCCAGCATTTT.